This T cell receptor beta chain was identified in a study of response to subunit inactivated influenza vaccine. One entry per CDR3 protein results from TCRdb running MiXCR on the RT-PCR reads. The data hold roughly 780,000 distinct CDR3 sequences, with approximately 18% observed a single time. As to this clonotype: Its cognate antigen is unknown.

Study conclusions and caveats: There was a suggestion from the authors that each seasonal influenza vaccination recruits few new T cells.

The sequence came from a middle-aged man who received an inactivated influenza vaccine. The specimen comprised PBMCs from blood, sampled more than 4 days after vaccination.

CDR3 protein: CASVGYTF. CDR3 DNA sequence: TGTGCCAGCGTGGGCTACACCTTC. V usage is TRBV2 and J usage is TRBJ1-2; D call uncertain. This CDR3 has 8 amino acids. CDR1 and CDR2 (germline): SNHLY, FYNNEI. Between the trimmed V and J ends, which lost 8 bases and 8 bases, there was a span of 3 bases.